Below, 5 T cell receptor beta chains from the same sample are listed, as sequenced in a study of blood T cell repertoires in COVID-19. The protocol was immunoSEQ multiplex PCR, while the TCRdb copy is restricted to in-frame clones and leaves out a portion. The sample consists of around 130,000 clones, approximately 87% of them appearing once. The sample consisted of peripheral blood. The source of these receptors is a woman aged 50 to 60 with acute or convalescent COVID-19.

This clone was picked up a small number of times. V gene TRBV30 combines with J gene TRBJ1-5, with D perhaps matching TRBD1 (6 bases). Germline V CDR1 and CDR2: GTSNPN, SVGIG (reference sequence). V was shortened by 1 base and J by 5 bases, with 12 bases between the two germline ends. This CDR3 region has 14 residues. The CDR3, as DNA: TGTGCCTGGAGTGCAGGGGTGGGGGATCAGCCCCAGCATTTT. Protein sequence: CAWSAGVGDQPQHF.

The table lists this clone with a count of one. The chain links TRBV7-9 to TRBJ1-1; D may be TRBD1 (5 bases). Trimming left V 1 base short and J 7 bases short, with 16 bases between. From germline, CDR1 is SEHNR and CDR2 FQNEAQ (reference sequence). This CDR3 comprises 15 residues. For the CDR3, the DNA is TGTGCCAGCAGCTTAGTGTCAGGGAAAAGGAATGAAGCTTTCTTT. Its protein product is CASSLVSGKRNEAFF.

The gene calls are TRBV27 and TRBJ1-1; the match to TRBD1 covers 7 bases. This CDR3 contains 14 residues. CDR1 is MNHEY and CDR2 is SMNVEV in the germline V gene (reference sequence). V lost 8 bases and J lost 4; bases outside the gene matches: 10. The CDR3 nucleotides are TGTGCCAGCCGACGGGCAGGGGGGAGCACTGAAGCTTTCTTT. This translates into CASRRAGGSTEAFF.

The chain employs TRBV7-2 and TRBJ2-1; D uncertain. V was clipped by 1 base and J by 2 bases, with 9 bases between them. Germline CDR1 SGHTA, CDR2 FQGNSA. CDR3 length: 15 amino acids. This CDR3 is CASSLGAPAYNEQFF. The CDR3 region has the DNA TGTGCCAGCAGCTTAGGGGCACCCGCCTACAATGAGCAGTTCTTC.

This clone was picked up one time. This chain links TRBV19 with TRBJ1-2, with 7 positions matching TRBD1. V was pared by 3 bases and J by 8 bases, with 9 bases of the junction left unmatched. This CDR3 contains 14 residues. Germline V CDR1 and CDR2: LNHDA, SQIVND (reference sequence). CDR3 amino acids: CASSMGTDRRGYTF. For the CDR3, the DNA is TGTGCCAGTAGTATGGGGACAGATCGTAGAGGCTACACCTTC.